This T cell receptor beta chain was captured in a study of identical twins. Template switching introduced a universal primer site, and the cDNA bore unique molecular identifiers. In TCRdb, the 5' RACE reads were re-called with MiXCR into one record per CDR3 protein. Among 650,000 to 750,000 distinct CDR3 sequences listed, 21% were seen once. Germline V gene sequence: CDR1 MGHRA, CDR2 YSYEKL. The CDR3 loop spans 15 amino acids. V gave up 1 base and J gave up 3 bases, with 12 bases separating them. This same sample was also part of a study on T cells expressing NK-cell markers. This second study notes: Obtained from sorted CD3+CD56+NKG2C+, CD3+CD56+NKG2C- and CD3+CD56-NKG2C+ T cells were the TCR beta repertoires. One observes that, in several donors, these clonotypes were also the leading ones within the CD3+CD56-NKG2C+ fraction.

The V gene is TRBV4-1, the J gene TRBJ1-1, with D possibly being TRBD1 (5 bases). The sample taken for sequencing was PBMCs. The clonotype originates from a woman between 18 and 30 years old in good health. CDR3 DNA: TGCGCCAGCAGCCAAGTAATAAGGGGAGACACTGAAGCTTTCTTT. Protein sequence: CASSQVIRGDTEAFF.